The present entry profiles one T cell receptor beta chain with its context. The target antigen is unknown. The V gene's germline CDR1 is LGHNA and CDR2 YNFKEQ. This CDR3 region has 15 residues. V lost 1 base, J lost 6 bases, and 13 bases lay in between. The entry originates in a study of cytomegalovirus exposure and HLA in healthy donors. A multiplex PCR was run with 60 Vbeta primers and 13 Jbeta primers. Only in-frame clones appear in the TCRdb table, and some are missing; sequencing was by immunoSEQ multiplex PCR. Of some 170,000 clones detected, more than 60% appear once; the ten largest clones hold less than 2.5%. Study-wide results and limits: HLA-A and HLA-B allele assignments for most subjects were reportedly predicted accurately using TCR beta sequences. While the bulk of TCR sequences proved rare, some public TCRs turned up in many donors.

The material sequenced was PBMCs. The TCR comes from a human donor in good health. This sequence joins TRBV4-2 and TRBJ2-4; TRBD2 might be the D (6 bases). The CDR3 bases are TGTGCCAGCAGCCAAGTACGCGGGGTGGCAAACATTCAGTACTTC. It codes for CASSQVRGVANIQYF.